The 10 T cell receptor beta chains listed next were all sequenced from one sample in a study of identifying expanded T cells in peripheral blood. Assay used: immunoSEQ multiplex PCR; TCRdb lists only in-frame clones, some missing. Of 100,000 to 150,000 clones in the sample, roughly 80% were seen once. The sequenced sample consisted of blood. The receptor source for this set is a person aged 18 to 69 in good health.

The gene calls are TRBV13 and TRBJ2-2; no firm D call. Trimming left V 4 bases short and J 2 bases short, with 11 bases between. The germline V gene has CDR1 PRHDT and CDR2 FYEKMQ (reference sequence). The CDR3 has 15 residues. CDR3 sequence (DNA): TGTGCCAGCAGCTCAACCAGGACCAACACCGGGGAGCTGTTTTTT. Amino acid sequence: CASSSTRTNTGELFF.

The chain is built from TRBV7-9 and TRBJ1-5, with TRBD1 as a possible D gene (5 bases). The germline CDR1 and CDR2 sequences are SEHNR and FQNEAQ (reference sequence). There are 15 residues in the CDR3. V dropped 1 base and J dropped 1 base, with 8 bases sitting between them. The CDR3 sequence: CASSLGRDSNQPQHF. The DNA of the CDR3 is TGTGCCAGCAGCTTAGGCCGGGACAGCAATCAGCCCCAGCATTTT.

The chain's CDR3 is CASSPEPGPEDVGYTF. CDR3 DNA sequence: TGTGCCAGCTCACCCGAACCGGGACCGGAAGATGTTGGCTACACCTTC. The V and J genes are TRBV18 and TRBJ1-2; weak D call: TRBD1 (5 bases). The germline CDR1 and CDR2 sequences are KGHSH and LQKENI. The CDR3 extends over 16 amino acids. Trimming removed 3 bases at V and 7 bases at J, with 21 bases between.

This clone came up once. The chain links TRBV15 to TRBJ2-2, with 8 bases lining up with TRBD1. The CDR3 spans 13 residues. The V segment lost 5 bases and the J segment 5 bases; nucleotides outside the gene matches: 1. Germline lookup yields CDR1 LNHNV and CDR2 YYDKDF (reference sequence). In nucleotides, the CDR3 is TGTGCCACCAGCTGGACAGGGACCGGGGAGCTGTTTTTT. Amino acid sequence: CATSWTGTGELFF. Based on the CDR3 plus reference TRBV15 and TRBJ2-2, the full variable domain is DAMVIQNPRYQVTQFGKPVTLSCSQTLNHNVMYWYQQKSSQAPKLLFHYYDKDFNNEADTPDNFQSRRPNTSFCFLDIRSPGLGDTAMYLCATSWTGTGELFFGEGSRLTVL.

V is TRBV7-8 and J is TRBJ1-3, with D tentatively TRBD1 (5 bases). The germline V and J ends were trimmed by 4 bases and 7 bases, with 11 bases remaining between them. The CDR3 length is 13 residues. Germline V gives CDR1 SGHVS, CDR2 FQNEAQ. CDR3 in amino acids: CASSSNPGNTIYF. The CDR3 DNA reads as TGTGCCAGCAGCTCAAACCCAGGGAACACCATATATTTT.

The V call is TRBV5-1, the J call TRBJ1-3, with TRBD1 matching over 9 bases. The CDR3 is made up of 19 amino acids. Germline V gives CDR1 SGHRS, CDR2 YFSETQ. Trimming cost V 0 bases and J 1 base; bases outside gene matches: 11. The CDR3 coding sequence is TGCGCCAGCAGCTTGGGATACCCGGGACAGGGAGGATCTGGAAACACCATATATTTT. Amino acids: CASSLGYPGQGGSGNTIYF.

This clone was detected a few times. The DNA for the CDR3 is TGTGCCAGCAGCTTGACATCCACGGCCGGCTACACCTTC. It specifies CASSLTSTAGYTF. The chain carries TRBV5-8 and TRBJ1-2; the D is unclear. CDR1 and CDR2 (germline): SGHTS, YDEGEE. Trimming took off 1 base at V and 8 bases at J, with 12 bases between the two ends. The CDR3 covers 13 residues.

V and J are TRBV7-2 and TRBJ1-4, with D possibly TRBD1 on 6 matching bases. The germline V and J ends were trimmed by 5 bases and 3 bases, with 16 bases remaining between them. CDR1 is SGHTA, CDR2 FQGNSA, per germline. The CDR3 has 16 residues. In nucleotides, the CDR3 is TGTGCCAGCAGCCAACTCGGGACAATCCCTAATGAAAAACTGTTTTTT. It is translated as CASSQLGTIPNEKLFF. The full variable domain, completed using reference TRBV7-2 and TRBJ1-4, is GAGVSQSPSNKVTEKGKDVELRCDPISGHTALYWYRQSLGQGLEFLIYFQGNSAPDKSGLPSDRFSAERTGGSVSTLTIQRTQQEDSAVYLCASSQLGTIPNEKLFFGSGTQLSVL.

The chain joins TRBV10-3 to TRBJ2-1; TRBD2 might be the D (5 bases). CDR3 length equals 13 residues. Germline V gene data show CDR1 as ENHRY and CDR2 as SYGVKD. V lost 6 bases, J lost 6 bases, and 12 bases lay in between. CDR3 sequence: CAIRVVGSNEQFF. The CDR3 DNA is TGTGCCATCAGAGTAGTAGGGAGCAATGAGCAGTTCTTC.

The CDR3 reads CAISEGEDQPQHF. As DNA, the CDR3 is TGTGCCATCAGTGAGGGGGAGGATCAGCCCCAGCATTTT. The chain combines TRBV10-3 with TRBJ1-5; D remains ambiguous. The germline gives CDR1 ENHRY, CDR2 SYGVKD. Trimming cost V 2 bases and J 5 bases, with 7 bases left between them. CDR3 length equals 13 residues.